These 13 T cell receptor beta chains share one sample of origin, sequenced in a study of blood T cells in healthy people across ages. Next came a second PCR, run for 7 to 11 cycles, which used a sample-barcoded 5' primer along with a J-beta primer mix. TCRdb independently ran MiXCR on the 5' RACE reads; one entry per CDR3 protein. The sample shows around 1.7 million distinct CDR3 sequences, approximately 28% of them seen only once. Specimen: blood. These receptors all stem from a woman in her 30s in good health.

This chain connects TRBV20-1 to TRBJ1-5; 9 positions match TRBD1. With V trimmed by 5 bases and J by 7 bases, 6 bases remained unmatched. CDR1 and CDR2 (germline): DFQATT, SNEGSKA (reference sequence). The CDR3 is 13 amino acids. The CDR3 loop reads CSAGTGRDQPQHF. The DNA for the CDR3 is TGCAGTGCTGGGACAGGGCGGGACCAGCCCCAGCATTTT.

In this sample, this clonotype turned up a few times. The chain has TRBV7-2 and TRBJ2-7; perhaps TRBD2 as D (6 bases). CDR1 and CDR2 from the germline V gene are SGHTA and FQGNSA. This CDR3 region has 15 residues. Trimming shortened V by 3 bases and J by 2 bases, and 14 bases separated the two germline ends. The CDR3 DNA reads TGTGCCAGCAGCTTGGAGGGCGGACCCGCCTACGAGCAGTACTTC. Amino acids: CASSLEGGPAYEQYF. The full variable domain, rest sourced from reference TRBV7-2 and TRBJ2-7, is GAGVSQSPSNKVTEKGKDVELRCDPISGHTALYWYRQSLGQGLEFLIYFQGNSAPDKSGLPSDRFSAERTGGSVSTLTIQRTQQEDSAVYLCASSLEGGPAYEQYFGPGTRLTVT.

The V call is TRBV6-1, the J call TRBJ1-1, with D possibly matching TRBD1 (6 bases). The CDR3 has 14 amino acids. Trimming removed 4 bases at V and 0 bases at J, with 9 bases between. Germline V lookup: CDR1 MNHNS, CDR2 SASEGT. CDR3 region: CASSAGHMNTEAFF. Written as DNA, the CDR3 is TGTGCCAGCAGTGCGGGACATATGAACACTGAAGCTTTCTTT.

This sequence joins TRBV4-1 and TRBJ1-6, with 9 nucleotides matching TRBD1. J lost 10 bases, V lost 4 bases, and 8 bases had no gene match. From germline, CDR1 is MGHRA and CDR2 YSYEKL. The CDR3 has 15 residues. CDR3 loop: CASSRGTGLGSPLHF. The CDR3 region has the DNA TGCGCCAGCAGCCGGGGGACAGGGTTAGGATCACCCCTCCACTTT.

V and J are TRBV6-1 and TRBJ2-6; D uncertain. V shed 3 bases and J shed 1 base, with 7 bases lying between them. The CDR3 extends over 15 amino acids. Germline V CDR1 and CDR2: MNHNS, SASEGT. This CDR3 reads CASSDHQSGANVLTF. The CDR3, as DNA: TGTGCCAGCAGTGATCACCAATCTGGGGCCAACGTCCTGACTTTC.

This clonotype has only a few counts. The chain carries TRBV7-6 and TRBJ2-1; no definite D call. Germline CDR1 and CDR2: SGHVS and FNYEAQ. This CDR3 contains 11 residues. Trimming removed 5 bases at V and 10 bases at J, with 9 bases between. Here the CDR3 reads CASSADSEQFF. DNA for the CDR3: TGTGCCAGCAGCGCCGACTCCGAGCAGTTCTTC.

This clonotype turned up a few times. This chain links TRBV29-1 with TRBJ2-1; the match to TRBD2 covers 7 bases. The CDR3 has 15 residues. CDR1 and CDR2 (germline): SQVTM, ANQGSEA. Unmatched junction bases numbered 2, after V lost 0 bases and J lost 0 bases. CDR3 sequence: CSVEEGGGSYNEQFF. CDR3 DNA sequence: TGCAGCGTTGAAGAGGGGGGGGGCTCCTACAATGAGCAGTTCTTC.

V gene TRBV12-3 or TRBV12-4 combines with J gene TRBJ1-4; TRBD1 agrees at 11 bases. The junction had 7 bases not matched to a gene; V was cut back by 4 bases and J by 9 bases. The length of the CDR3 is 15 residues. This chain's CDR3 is CASSSGTGGRQKLFF. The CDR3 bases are TGTGCCAGCAGTTCCGGGACAGGGGGACGTCAAAAACTGTTTTTT.

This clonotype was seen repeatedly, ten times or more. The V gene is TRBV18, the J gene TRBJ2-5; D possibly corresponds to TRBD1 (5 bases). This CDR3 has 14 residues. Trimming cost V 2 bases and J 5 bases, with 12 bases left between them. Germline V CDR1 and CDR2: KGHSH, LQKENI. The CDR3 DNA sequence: TGTGCCAGCTCACCAGGGGCAGCTGAGGAGACCCAGTACTTC. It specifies CASSPGAAEETQYF. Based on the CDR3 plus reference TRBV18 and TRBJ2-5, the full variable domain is NAGVMQNPRHLVRRRGQEARLRCSPMKGHSHVYWYRQLPEEGLKFMVYLQKENIIDESGMPKERFSAEFPKEGPSILRIQQVVRGDSAAYFCASSPGAAEETQYFGPGTRLLVL.

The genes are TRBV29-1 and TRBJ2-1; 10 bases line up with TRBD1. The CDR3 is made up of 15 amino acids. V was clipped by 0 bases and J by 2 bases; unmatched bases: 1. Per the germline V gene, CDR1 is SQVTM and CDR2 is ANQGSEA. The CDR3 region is CSVEEGTGAYNEQFF. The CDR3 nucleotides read TGCAGCGTTGAAGAGGGGACAGGGGCCTACAATGAGCAGTTCTTC.

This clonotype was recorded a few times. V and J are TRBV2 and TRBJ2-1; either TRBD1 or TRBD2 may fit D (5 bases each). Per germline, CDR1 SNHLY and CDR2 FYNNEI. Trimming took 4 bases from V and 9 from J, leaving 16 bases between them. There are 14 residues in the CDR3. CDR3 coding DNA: TGTGCCAGCAGTGGAGGGGCTAGTCAGGCTGAGCAGTTCTTC. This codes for CASSGGASQAEQFF.

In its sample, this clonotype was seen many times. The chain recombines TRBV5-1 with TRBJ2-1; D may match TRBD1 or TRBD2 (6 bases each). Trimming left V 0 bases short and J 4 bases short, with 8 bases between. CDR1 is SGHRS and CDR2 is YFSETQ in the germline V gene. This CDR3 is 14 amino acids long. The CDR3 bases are TGCGCCAGCAGCTTGGCGGGGGCGTACAATGAGCAGTTCTTC. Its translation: CASSLAGAYNEQFF. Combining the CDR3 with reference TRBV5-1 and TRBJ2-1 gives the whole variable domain KAGVTQTPRYLIKTRGQQVTLSCSPISGHRSVSWYQQTPGQGLQFLFEYFSETQRNKGNFPGRFSGRQFSNSRSEMNVSTLELGDSALYLCASSLAGAYNEQFFGPGTRLTVL.

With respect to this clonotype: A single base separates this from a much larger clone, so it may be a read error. The CDR3 loop reads CASSDSSGRDQETQHF. The DNA of the CDR3 is TGTGCCAGCAGTGATTCGTCGGGCAGAGACCAAGAGACCCAGCACTTC. This sequence joins TRBV6-1 and TRBJ2-5; D not resolved. Germline V gene lookup returns CDR1 MNHNS and CDR2 SASEGT. The CDR3 spans 16 residues.